Given below is one T cell receptor (beta chain) in context. The antigen remains undetermined. Some clones are missing from TCRdb's copy, which holds only in-frame ones; the method was immunoSEQ multiplex PCR. The sample includes around 78,000 clones, roughly 88% of them seen just once. This sample was included in a study of T cell responses to AZD1222 COVID-19 vaccine. Whole-study results and caveats: Once two AZD1222 doses were given, Spike-specific TCR breadth and depth went up. The donor group comprised mostly white British people and more females; the analysis possibly underestimated clonal diversity. The number of AZD1222 recipients seropositive at baseline was only five to seven. Repertoires were obtained solely post-peak T cell response.

There are 14 residues in the CDR3. Trimming cost V 4 bases and J 2 bases, with 12 bases left between them. Germline-derived CDR1 and CDR2 are SGHDN and FVKESK. The V call is TRBV14, the J call TRBJ2-7; no reliable D call. Here the sequenced sample was peripheral blood, taken 28 days after the second AZD1222 dose. The TCR was taken from an adult who received the AZD1222 COVID-19 vaccine. CDR3 amino acids: CASSLRVGTYEQYF. The CDR3 DNA reads as TGTGCCAGCAGCCTAAGGGTAGGGACCTACGAGCAGTACTTC.